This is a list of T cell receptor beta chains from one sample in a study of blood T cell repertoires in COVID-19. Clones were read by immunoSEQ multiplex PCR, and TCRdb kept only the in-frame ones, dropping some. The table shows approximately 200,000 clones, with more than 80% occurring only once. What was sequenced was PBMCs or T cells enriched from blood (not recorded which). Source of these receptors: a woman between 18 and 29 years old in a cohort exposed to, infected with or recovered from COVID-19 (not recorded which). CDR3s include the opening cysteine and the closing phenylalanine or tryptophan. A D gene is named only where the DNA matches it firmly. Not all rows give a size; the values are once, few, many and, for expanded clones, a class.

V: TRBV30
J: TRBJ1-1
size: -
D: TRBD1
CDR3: CAWDRANTEAFF
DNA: TGTGCCTGGGACAGGGCGAACACTGAAGCTTTCTTT

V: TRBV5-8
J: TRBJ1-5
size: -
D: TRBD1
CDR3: CASNRGSNQPQHF
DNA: TGTGCCAGCAACAGGGGAAGCAATCAGCCCCAGCATTTT

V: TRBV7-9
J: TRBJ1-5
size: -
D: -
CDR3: CASSSALGRGDQPQHF
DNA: TGTGCCAGCAGCTCCGCCCTAGGACGGGGAGATCAGCCCCAGCATTTT

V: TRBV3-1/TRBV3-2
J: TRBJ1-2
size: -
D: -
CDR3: CASSLTGNYGYTF
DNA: TGTGCCAGCAGCCTTACAGGGAACTATGGCTACACCTTC

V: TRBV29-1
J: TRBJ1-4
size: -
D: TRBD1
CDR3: CSARQGAIEKLFF
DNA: TGCAGCGCCAGACAGGGGGCGATTGAAAAACTGTTTTTT

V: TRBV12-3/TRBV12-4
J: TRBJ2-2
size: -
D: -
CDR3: CASTLVRGELFF
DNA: TGTGCCAGCACTCTAGTGCGCGGGGAGCTGTTTTTT

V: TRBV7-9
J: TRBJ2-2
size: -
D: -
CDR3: CASSLEQNTGELFF
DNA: TGTGCCAGCAGCTTAGAACAGAACACCGGGGAGCTGTTTTTT

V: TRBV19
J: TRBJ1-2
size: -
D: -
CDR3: CASSWGLRLDPGYTF
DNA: TGTGCCAGTAGCTGGGGGCTTCGACTGGATCCTGGCTACACCTTC

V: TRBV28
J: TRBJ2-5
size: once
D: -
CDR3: CASSQETQYF
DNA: TGTGCCAGCAGTCAGGAGACCCAGTACTTC

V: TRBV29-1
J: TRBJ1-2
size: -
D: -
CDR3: CSVNGGEEGYTF
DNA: TGCAGCGTCAATGGGGGGGAGGAAGGCTACACCTTC

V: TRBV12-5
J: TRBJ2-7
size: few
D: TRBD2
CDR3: CASGLVPRGFSYEQYF
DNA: TGTGCTAGTGGTTTGGTTCCGCGGGGGTTCTCCTACGAGCAGTACTTC

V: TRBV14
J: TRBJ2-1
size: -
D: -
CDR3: CASSLAGEEFF
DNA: TGTGCCAGCAGCCTGGCAGGGGAAGAGTTCTTC

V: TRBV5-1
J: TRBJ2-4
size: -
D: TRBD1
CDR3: CASSLGDRELNIQYF
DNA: TGCGCCAGCAGCTTGGGTGACAGGGAGTTAAACATTCAGTACTTC

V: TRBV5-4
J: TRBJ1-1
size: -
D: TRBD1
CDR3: CASSWDRNTEAFF
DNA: TGTGCCAGCAGCTGGGACAGAAACACTGAAGCTTTCTTT

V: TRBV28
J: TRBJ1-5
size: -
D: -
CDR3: CASSYPGLDSYSNQPQHF
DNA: TGTGCCAGCAGTTATCCCGGTCTCGACAGTTATAGCAATCAGCCCCAGCATTTT

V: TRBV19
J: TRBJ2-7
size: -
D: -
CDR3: CASSPLGGLTAEQYF
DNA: TGTGCCAGTAGTCCCCTGGGGGGGCTTACAGCCGAGCAGTACTTC

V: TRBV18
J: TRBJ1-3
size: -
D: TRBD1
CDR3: CASSSTGTGANGNTIYF
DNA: TGTGCCAGCTCATCAACCGGGACAGGGGCTAATGGAAACACCATATATTTT

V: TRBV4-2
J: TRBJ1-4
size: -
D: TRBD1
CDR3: CASSLGQANEKLFF
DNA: TGTGCCAGCAGCCTGGGACAGGCTAATGAAAAACTGTTTTTT

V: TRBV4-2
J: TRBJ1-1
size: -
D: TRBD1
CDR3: CASSQTLTGGGVNTEAFF
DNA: TGTGCCAGCAGCCAGACGCTTACAGGGGGAGGAGTGAACACTGAAGCTTTCTTT

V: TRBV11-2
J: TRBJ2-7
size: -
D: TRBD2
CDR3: CASSSVVIAGSTYEQYF
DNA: TGTGCCAGCAGCTCGGTGGTAATAGCGGGGAGCACCTACGAGCAGTACTTC

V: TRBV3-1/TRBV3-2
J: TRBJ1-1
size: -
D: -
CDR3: CASSQTGRGTEAFF
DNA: TGTGCCAGCAGCCAAACCGGCCGGGGGACTGAAGCTTTCTTT

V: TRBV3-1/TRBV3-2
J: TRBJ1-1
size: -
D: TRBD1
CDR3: CASSQTGASEAFF
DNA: TGTGCCAGCAGCCAAACAGGGGCCAGTGAAGCTTTCTTT

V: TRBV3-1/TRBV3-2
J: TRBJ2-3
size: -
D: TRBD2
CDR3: CASSPAGGPADTQYF
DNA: TGTGCCAGCAGCCCAGCGGGGGGGCCTGCAGATACGCAGTATTTT

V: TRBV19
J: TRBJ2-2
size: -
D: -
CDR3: CASSLLQVQVVPGELFF
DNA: TGTGCCAGTAGCCTCTTACAGGTTCAAGTTGTCCCCGGGGAGCTGTTTTTT

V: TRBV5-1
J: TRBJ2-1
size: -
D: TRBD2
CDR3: CASSLEPAGGAYNEQFF
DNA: TGCGCCAGCAGCTTGGAACCCGCGGGGGGCGCGTACAATGAGCAGTTCTTC

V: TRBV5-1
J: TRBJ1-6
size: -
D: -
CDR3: CASSPDTGSPPLHF
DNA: TGCGCCAGCAGCCCCGATACAGGGTCCCCACCCCTCCACTTT

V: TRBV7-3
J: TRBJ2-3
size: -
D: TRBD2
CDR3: CASSFLAGGPDTQYF
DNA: TGTGCCAGCAGCTTTCTAGCGGGAGGGCCAGATACGCAGTATTTT

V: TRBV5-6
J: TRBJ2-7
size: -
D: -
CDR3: CASSFGVTGEQYF
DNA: TGTGCCAGCAGCTTCGGCGTGACGGGAGAGCAGTACTTC

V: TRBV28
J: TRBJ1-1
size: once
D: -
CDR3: CASSEMVVGAFF
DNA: TGTGCCAGCAGTGAAATGGTAGTCGGAGCTTTCTTT